One sample yielded the 23 T cell receptor beta chains listed below, sequenced in a study of CD8+CD57+ T cells in acquired aplastic anemia. Genomic DNA was employed as the template in profiling TCR beta VDJ and CDR3. Each CDR3 protein gets one entry after TCRdb re-called the reads with MiXCR. Counted here are about 210,000 distinct CDR3 sequences, around 32% occurring once; the ten biggest clones make up around 1.1%. The sequenced material came from sorted CD4+, CD8+, or CD8+CD57+ T cells (not recorded which) from PBMCs. The receptors derive from a human donor in good health, serving as a control.

This clonotype was detected ten times or more. The chain recombines TRBV29-1 with TRBJ1-1, with a possible D match to TRBD1 (6 bases). This CDR3 region has 14 residues. Germline lookup yields CDR1 SQVTM and CDR2 ANQGSEA. Trimming shortened V by 4 bases and J by 4 bases, and 16 bases separated the two germline ends. CDR3 in DNA: TGCAGCGTTGTCCTACAGGGTAGCGTCACTGAAGCTTTCTTT. Encoded protein: CSVVLQGSVTEAFF.

The chain links TRBV29-1 to TRBJ1-2; TRBD1 might be the D (5 bases). V was shortened by 6 bases and J by 5 bases, with 16 bases between the two germline ends. CDR3 length: 13 amino acids. Germline values: CDR1 SQVTM, CDR2 ANQGSEA. The CDR3 reads CSVRAGGEYGYTF. For the CDR3, the DNA is TGCAGCGTCCGGGCGGGGGGGGAGTATGGCTACACCTTC.

This clonotype was observed many times. The chain links TRBV7-9 to TRBJ1-1; a weak D match, TRBD1 (5 bases). Between the trimmed V and J ends, which lost 6 bases and 1 base, there was a span of 15 bases. The CDR3 extends over 15 amino acids. Germline CDR1 SEHNR, CDR2 FQNEAQ (reference sequence). CDR3 in DNA: TGTGCCAGCAGAGTAGCAGGGTCTCCGAACACTGAAGCTTTCTTT. Translation gives CASRVAGSPNTEAFF.

This clonotype has more than one count but fewer than ten. V and J are TRBV7-9 and TRBJ2-7; perhaps TRBD2 as D (6 bases). The CDR3 length is 14 residues. Trimming stripped 10 bases from V and 0 bases from J, with 16 bases between. Looked up from germline, CDR1 is SEHNR and CDR2 is FQNEAQ (reference sequence). DNA for the CDR3: TGTGCCACCGGCGGAGGAGCGGGCTCCTACGAGCAGTACTTC. Its protein is CATGGGAGSYEQYF.

The chain carries TRBV9 and TRBJ1-1, with a possible D match to TRBD1 (6 bases). The CDR3 extends over 15 amino acids. V lost 2 bases and J lost 1, with 12 bases in between. CDR1 and CDR2 from the germline V gene are SGDLS and YYNGEE. The CDR3 reads CASSVYRDSNTEAFF. The CDR3 DNA reads TGTGCCAGCAGCGTCTACAGGGATTCGAACACTGAAGCTTTCTTT.

This clonotype was picked up one time. DNA of the CDR3: TGCAGCGTCGTGGACAGGGAATTCGGCTACACCTTC. Its translation is CSVVDREFGYTF. The chain carries TRBV29-1 and TRBJ1-2, with 8 bases that match TRBD1. CDR3 length equals 12 residues. V was clipped by 6 bases and J by 8 bases; unmatched bases: 8. Germline CDR1 SQVTM, CDR2 ANQGSEA.

This clonotype was counted ten times or more. V usage is TRBV5-5 and J usage is TRBJ2-5; D gene ambiguous. CDR3 length equals 14 residues. V shed 3 bases and J shed 5 bases, with 14 bases lying between them. Germline V gene lookup returns CDR1 SGHKS and CDR2 YYEKEE (reference sequence). In nucleotides, the CDR3 is TGTGCCAGCAGCTCCCGGGTCTTGCGGGAGACCCAGTACTTC. Translating gives CASSSRVLRETQYF.

The chain combines TRBV5-1 with TRBJ1-4; possible D gene TRBD1, 6 bases. CDR1 and CDR2 from the germline V gene are SGHRS and YFSETQ. This CDR3 has 15 amino acids. Trimming pared 6 bases from V and 2 bases from J, leaving 14 bases between. CDR3 in DNA: TGCGCCAGCACCCATGACGGACAGACTAATGAAAAACTGTTTTTT. This codes for CASTHDGQTNEKLFF. The variable domain in full, completed from reference TRBV5-1 and TRBJ1-4, reads KAGVTQTPRYLIKTRGQQVTLSCSPISGHRSVSWYQQTPGQGLQFLFEYFSETQRNKGNFPGRFSGRQFSNSRSEMNVSTLELGDSALYLCASTHDGQTNEKLFFGSGTQLSVL.

The chain joins TRBV12-3 or TRBV12-4 to TRBJ1-1; 7 nucleotides line up with TRBD1. The V and J ends lost 4 bases and 1 base, in that order; junction bases with no gene match: 9. This CDR3 has 16 residues. CDR3 nucleotide sequence: TGTGCCAGCAGTTCAAGTCACCGGGACAGGAACACTGAAGCTTTCTTT. Protein sequence: CASSSSHRDRNTEAFF.

This clonotype was counted at least ten times. This rearrangement joins TRBV10-3 to TRBJ1-6; the D gene is possibly TRBD1 (6 bases). Trimming pared 11 bases from V and 6 bases from J, leaving 23 bases between. Germline V gene sequence: CDR1 ENHRY, CDR2 SYGVKD. The length of the CDR3 is 16 residues. For the CDR3, the DNA is TGTGCCTCCCAATCGGGGGCCCCTTTCTCTAATTCACCCCTCCACTTT. Translating it yields CASQSGAPFSNSPLHF.

The gene calls are TRBV10-3 and TRBJ1-2, with D perhaps matching TRBD1 (6 bases). Germline CDR1 reads ENHRY; CDR2 reads SYGVKD. There are 13 residues in the CDR3. V was shortened by 10 bases and J by 5 bases, with 17 bases between the two germline ends. CDR3 region: CATSSKGGYGYTF. The CDR3 nucleotides read TGTGCCACATCCTCTAAGGGGGGATATGGCTACACCTTC.

This clonotype has just a few counts. The chain couples TRBV29-1 to TRBJ2-7; TRBD2 matches at 12 bases. The J segment lost 0 bases and the V segment lost 7 bases, leaving 7 bases of the junction unmatched. CDR1 and CDR2 (germline): SQVTM, ANQGSEA. The CDR3 runs 15 residues. The CDR3 DNA follows: TGCAGCGCTGGAGGACTAGCGGGATTCTCCTACGAGCAGTACTTC. Amino acids: CSAGGLAGFSYEQYF.

The chain is built from TRBV7-9 and TRBJ1-2, with 7 positions matching TRBD1. There are 15 residues in the CDR3. CDR1 SEHNR and CDR2 FQNEAQ come from the germline V gene (reference sequence). Germline trimming cut 4 bases from V and 0 bases from J; bases unmatched to any gene: 5. CDR3 in DNA: TGTGCCAGCAGCTCACACAGGGGAGCTAACTATGGCTACACCTTC. Translation gives CASSSHRGANYGYTF.

This clonotype was observed a handful of times. The V gene is TRBV20-1, the J gene TRBJ2-3, with 14 bases matching TRBD2. The CDR3 extends over 15 amino acids. The germline V gene has CDR1 DFQATT and CDR2 SNEGSKA (reference sequence). The junction had 4 bases not matched to a gene; V was cut back by 3 bases and J by 5 bases. CDR3 amino acids: CSARGLAGAGDTQYF. As DNA, the CDR3 is TGCAGTGCTAGGGGACTAGCGGGAGCCGGAGATACGCAGTATTTT.

V and J are TRBV15 and TRBJ1-4; D is undetermined. V gave up 3 bases and J gave up 6 bases, with 8 bases separating them. The CDR3 spans 13 residues. Germline V gene data show CDR1 as LNHNV and CDR2 as YYDKDF (reference sequence). The CDR3 here is CATSRDFDEKLFF. The CDR3 region has the DNA TGTGCCACCAGCAGGGACTTTGATGAAAAACTGTTTTTT.

This clonotype was seen at least ten times. The gene calls are TRBV20-1 and TRBJ1-6, with D possibly being TRBD1 (6 bases). V lost 2 bases, J lost 16 bases, and 18 bases lay in between. The CDR3 is 13 residues long. The germline V gene encodes CDR1 DFQATT and CDR2 SNEGSKA (reference sequence). CDR3 in amino acids: CSARPVSQGFLHF. The CDR3 region has the DNA TGCAGTGCTAGACCGGTTTCACAGGGTTTTCTCCACTTT.

This clonotype was seen many times. The gene calls are TRBV19 and TRBJ2-6; D might be TRBD1 (5 bases). The CDR3 contains 16 residues. Germline V CDR1 and CDR2: LNHDA, SQIVND (reference sequence). With 6 bases removed from V and 0 bases from J, the gap between germline ends came to 12 bases. The CDR3 reads CASRISQGSGANVLTF. In DNA, the CDR3 is TGTGCCAGTAGGATATCTCAGGGCTCTGGGGCCAACGTCCTGACTTTC.

The CDR3, as DNA: TGTGCCAGCAGCTTCTTCGACAGGGGTATACACGAGCAGTACTTC. Translating gives CASSFFDRGIHEQYF. The chain joins TRBV2 to TRBJ2-7; 8 bases agree with TRBD1. The germline CDR1 and CDR2 sequences are SNHLY and FYNNEI. V shed 6 bases, J shed 5 bases, and the junction held 12 bases outside the gene matches. The CDR3 length is 15 residues.

The V and J genes are TRBV3-1 and TRBJ2-7; D may be TRBD1 or TRBD2 (5 bases each). CDR1 and CDR2 (germline): LGHDT, YNNKEL (reference sequence). This CDR3 has 11 residues. Written as DNA, the CDR3 is TGTGCCAGCAGTGACTCCGGGACGAGTCAAGTC. Its translation is CASSDSGTSQV.

Comment on this clonotype: Given a much more abundant clone one base away, this may be a read error. In nucleotides, the CDR3 is TGTGCCAGCAGCTTGGACCCGGGCAACAATGAGCAGTTCTTC. This encodes CASSLDPGNNEQFF. The genes are TRBV11-2 and TRBJ2-1; the D is unclear. V was clipped by 3 bases and J by 5 bases, with 11 bases between them. Germline CDR1 is SGHAT and CDR2 is FQNNGV. The length of the CDR3 is 14 residues.

This clonotype has at least ten counts. This CDR3 reads CASSEGGSGNTIYF. The CDR3 bases are TGTGCCAGCAGTGAAGGGGGTTCTGGAAACACCATATATTTT. The rearrangement links TRBV25-1 to TRBJ1-3, with D tentatively TRBD1 (5 bases). This CDR3 has 14 amino acids. V was clipped by 2 bases and J by 1 base, with 6 bases between them. Germline V gene lookup returns CDR1 MGHDK and CDR2 SYGVNS.

This clonotype was seen a few times. The chain couples TRBV10-1 to TRBJ1-5; D is unclear. V lost 0 bases, J lost 7 bases, and 4 bases lay in between. This CDR3 spans 12 amino acids. Germline lookup yields CDR1 WNHNN and CDR2 SYGVQD (reference sequence). The CDR3, as DNA: TGCGCCAGCAGTGAGTCAGGGCAGCCCCAGCATTTT. Translating it yields CASSESGQPQHF.

The count of this clonotype is one. The gene calls are TRBV2 and TRBJ2-7; D gene unclear. The ends were cut back, 5 bases at V and 3 bases at J, with 14 bases in the middle. Looked up from germline, CDR1 is SNHLY and CDR2 is FYNNEI. The length of the CDR3 is 14 residues. The CDR3 region has the DNA TGTGCCAGCAGTTACCAGGTACTACGCTACGAGCAGTACTTC. This translates into CASSYQVLRYEQYF.